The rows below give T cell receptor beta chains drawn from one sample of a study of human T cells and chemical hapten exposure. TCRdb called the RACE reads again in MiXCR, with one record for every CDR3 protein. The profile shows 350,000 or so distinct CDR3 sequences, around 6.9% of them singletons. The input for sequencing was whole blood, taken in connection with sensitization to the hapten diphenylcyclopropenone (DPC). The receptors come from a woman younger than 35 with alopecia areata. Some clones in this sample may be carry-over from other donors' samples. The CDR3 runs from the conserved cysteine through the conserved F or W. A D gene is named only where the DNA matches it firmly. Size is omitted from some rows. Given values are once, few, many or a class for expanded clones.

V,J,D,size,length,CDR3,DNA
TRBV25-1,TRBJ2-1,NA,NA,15,CASSESVRSYNEQFF,TGTGCCAGCAGTGAATCGGTCAGGTCTTACAATGAGCAGTTCTTC
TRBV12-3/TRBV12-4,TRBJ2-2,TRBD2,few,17,CASSLPRTSGGDGELFF,TGTGCCAGCAGTTTGCCCCGGACTAGCGGGGGGGACGGGGAGCTGTTTTTT
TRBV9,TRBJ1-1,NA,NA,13,CASSVNQESEAFF,TGTGCCAGCAGCGTAAATCAGGAATCTGAAGCTTTCTTT
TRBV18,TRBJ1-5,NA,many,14,CASSRSDSNQPQHF,TGTGCCAGCTCCAGGAGTGATAGCAATCAGCCCCAGCATTTT
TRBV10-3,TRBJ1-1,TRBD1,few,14,CAISEPQTGTEAFF,TGTGCCATCAGTGAGCCTCAGACAGGGACTGAAGCTTTCTTT
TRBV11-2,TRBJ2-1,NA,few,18,CASSVSGAGMSSYNEQFF,TGTGCCAGCAGCGTTTCAGGGGCGGGGATGAGCTCCTACAATGAGCAGTTCTTC
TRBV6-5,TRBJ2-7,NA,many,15,CASRPGEGAEDEQYF,TGTGCCAGCAGGCCTGGGGAGGGGGCGGAGGACGAGCAGTACTTC
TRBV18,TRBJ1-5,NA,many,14,CASSPNRASQPQHF,TGTGCCAGCTCACCAAACAGGGCGAGTCAGCCCCAGCATTTT
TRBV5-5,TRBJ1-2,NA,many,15,CASSLRGSEIHGYTF,TGTGCCAGCAGCTTGCGGGGTTCGGAGATTCATGGCTACACCTTC
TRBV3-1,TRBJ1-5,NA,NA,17,CASSQGPQGFSNQPQHF,TGTGCCAGCAGCCAAGGACCTCAGGGTTTTAGCAATCAGCCCCAGCATTTT
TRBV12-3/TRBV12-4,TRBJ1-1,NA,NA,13,CASSLFGGREAFF,TGTGCCAGCAGTTTATTCGGGGGACGTGAAGCTTTCTTT
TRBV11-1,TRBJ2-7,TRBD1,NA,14,CASSLDRGEYEQYF,TGTGCCAGCAGCTTGGACAGGGGGGAGTACGAGCAGTACTTC
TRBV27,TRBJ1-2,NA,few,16,CASSLTGTYPNYGYTF,TGTGCCAGCTCCCTCACGGGGACTTACCCAAACTATGGCTACACCTTC
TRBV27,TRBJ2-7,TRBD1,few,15,CASSHLTGGGYEQYF,TGTGCCAGCAGTCACCTGACAGGGGGCGGCTACGAGCAGTACTTC
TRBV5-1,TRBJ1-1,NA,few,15,CASSLYGGLGTEAFF,TGCGCCAGCAGCTTGTACGGGGGTCTCGGCACTGAAGCTTTCTTT
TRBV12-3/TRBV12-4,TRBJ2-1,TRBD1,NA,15,CASSPGQGAYNEQFF,TGTGCCAGCAGTCCAGGACAGGGGGCGTACAATGAGCAGTTCTTC
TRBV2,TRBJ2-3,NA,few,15,CASSGDWFGTDTQYF,TGTGCCAGCAGTGGGGACTGGTTTGGCACAGATACGCAGTATTTT
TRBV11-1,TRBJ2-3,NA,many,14,CASSLLESRDTQYF,TGTGCCAGCAGCTTGCTCGAATCCCGGGATACGCAGTATTTT
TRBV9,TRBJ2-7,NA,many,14,CASSVGPVGYEQYF,TGTGCCAGCAGCGTAGGCCCGGTGGGCTACGAGCAGTACTTC
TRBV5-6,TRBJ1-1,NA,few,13,CASSFEGTTEAFF,TGTGCCAGCAGCTTCGAGGGAACGACTGAAGCTTTCTTT
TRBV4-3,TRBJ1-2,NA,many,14,CASSHGQGTYGYTF,TGCGCCAGCAGCCATGGCCAGGGTACCTATGGCTACACCTTC
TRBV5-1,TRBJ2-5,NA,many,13,CASSGGGPETQYF,TGCGCCAGCAGCGGGGGGGGCCCGGAGACCCAGTACTTC
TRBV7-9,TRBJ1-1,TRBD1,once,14,CASSLAQGAHRAFF,TGTGCCAGCAGCTTAGCACAGGGGGCGCATCGAGCTTTCTTT
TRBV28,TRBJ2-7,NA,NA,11,CASSREYEQYF,TGTGCCAGCAGTCGGGAATACGAGCAGTACTTC
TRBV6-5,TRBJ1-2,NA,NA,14,CASSYSGQVHGYAF,TGTGCCAGCAGTTACTCAGGGCAGGTCCATGGCTACGCCTTC
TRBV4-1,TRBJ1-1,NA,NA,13,CASSRGASTEAFF,TGCGCCAGCAGCCGGGGGGCAAGCACTGAAGCTTTCTTT
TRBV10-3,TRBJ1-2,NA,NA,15,CAISESIGDYYGYTF,TGTGCCATCAGTGAGTCGATTGGGGACTACTATGGCTACACCTTC
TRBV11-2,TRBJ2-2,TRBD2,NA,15,CASSPGTSYAGELFF,TGTGCCAGCAGCCCAGGGACTAGTTATGCCGGGGAGCTGTTTTTT
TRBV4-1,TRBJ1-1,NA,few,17,CASSPFSGTDYATEAFF,TGCGCCAGCAGCCCCTTCTCCGGGACGGACTACGCCACTGAAGCTTTCTTT
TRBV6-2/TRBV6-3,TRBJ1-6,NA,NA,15,CASSPWARRGSPLHF,TGTGCCAGCAGTCCTTGGGCCCGTCGGGGATCACCCCTCCACTTT
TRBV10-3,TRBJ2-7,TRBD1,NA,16,CAISPSPGTGSYEQYF,TGTGCCATCAGTCCTTCCCCCGGGACAGGGTCTTACGAGCAGTACTTC
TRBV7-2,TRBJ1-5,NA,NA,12,CASSPDSQPQHF,TGTGCCAGCAGTCCTGACAGCCAGCCCCAGCATTTT
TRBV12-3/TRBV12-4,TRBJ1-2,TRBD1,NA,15,CASRPGQGENYGYTF,TGTGCCAGCAGGCCAGGACAGGGGGAAAACTATGGCTACACCTTC
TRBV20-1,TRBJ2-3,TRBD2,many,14,CSARSGGDTDTQYF,TGCAGTGCTAGATCCGGGGGGGACACAGATACGCAGTATTTT
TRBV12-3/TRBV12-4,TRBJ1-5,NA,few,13,CASKVNSNQPQHF,TGTGCCAGCAAGGTTAATAGCAATCAGCCCCAGCATTTT
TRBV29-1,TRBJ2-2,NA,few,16,CSVGMRAGFWTGELFF,TGCAGCGTTGGGATGCGCGCAGGGTTCTGGACCGGGGAGCTGTTTTTT
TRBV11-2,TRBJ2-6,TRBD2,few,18,CASSRRLADPSGANVLTF,TGTGCCAGCAGCCGTCGACTAGCGGATCCCTCTGGGGCCAACGTCCTGACTTTC
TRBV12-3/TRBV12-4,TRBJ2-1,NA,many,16,CASSLGWGSSYNEQFF,TGTGCCAGCAGTTTAGGGTGGGGGAGCTCCTACAATGAGCAGTTCTTC
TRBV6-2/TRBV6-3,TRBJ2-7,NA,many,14,CASSYPLGSYEQYF,TGTGCCAGCAGTTACCCCTTGGGATCTTACGAGCAGTACTTC
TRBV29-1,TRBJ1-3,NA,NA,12,CSVVGSGNTIYF,TGCAGCGTCGTAGGCTCTGGAAACACCATATATTTT
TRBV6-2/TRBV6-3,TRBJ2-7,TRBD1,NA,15,CASSPGQGKTYEQYF,TGTGCCAGCAGTCCAGGACAGGGGAAAACCTACGAGCAGTACTTC
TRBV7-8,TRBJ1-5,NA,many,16,CASSLYRGMSNQPQHF,TGTGCCAGCAGCTTATATAGGGGGATGAGCAATCAGCCCCAGCATTTT